This T cell receptor beta chain was recovered during a study of T cell changes during pregnancy in multiple sclerosis. The protocol was immunoSEQ multiplex PCR, while the TCRdb copy is restricted to in-frame clones and leaves out a portion. Counted here are 45,000 to 60,000 clones, 92% occurring once; the ten biggest clones make up roughly 0.2%. Germline lookup yields CDR1 LNHDA and CDR2 SQIVND (reference sequence). With 9 bases removed from V and 1 base from J, the gap between germline ends came to 15 bases. The CDR3 contains 14 residues. The chain uses TRBV19 and TRBJ1-1; tentative D call: TRBD1 (6 bases). The TCR comes from a female donor with multiple sclerosis, enrolled in a pregnancy study. Specimen: CD4+ T cells from peripheral blood mononuclear cells, collected in the second trimester of pregnancy. CDR3 in DNA: TGTGCCAGCAGACCGCGGGGGCCGAACACTGAAGCTTTCTTT. The encoded protein is CASRPRGPNTEAFF. The whole variable domain, filled in from reference TRBV19 and TRBJ1-1, reads DGGITQSPKYLFRKEGQNVTLSCEQNLNHDAMYWYRQDPGQGLRLIYYSQIVNDFQKGDIAEGYSVSREKKESFPLTVTSAQKNPTAFYLCASRPRGPNTEAFFGQGTRLTVV.